The sequence of this T cell receptor beta chain was determined in a study of T cell responses to AZD1222 COVID-19 vaccine. Background on the study: Timing groups of about 4 and about 12 weeks for second doses were pooled.

Clones were sequenced by immunoSEQ multiplex PCR, and TCRdb holds only the in-frame ones, with some missing. The data hold some 130,000 clones, with roughly 93% observed a single time. The ends were cut back, 8 bases at V and 6 bases at J, with 31 bases in the middle. The germline gives CDR1 SNHLY, CDR2 FYNNEI. This CDR3 spans 18 amino acids. The genes are TRBV2 and TRBJ1-1; D might be TRBD1 (6 bases). This receptor was identified in an adult in good health. The material sequenced was peripheral blood, taken on day 0 of AZD1222 vaccination. The chain's CDR3 is CASGGKGGRGWSFAEAFF. CDR3 in DNA: TGTGCCAGCGGGGGGAAAGGGGGTCGTGGGTGGTCTTTTGCTGAAGCTTTCTTT. Looking up the rest from reference TRBV2 and TRBJ1-1 gives the full variable domain: EPEVTQTPSHQVTQMGQEVILRCVPISNHLYFYWYRQILGQKVEFLVSFYNNEISEKSEIFDDQFSVERPDGSNFTLKIRSTKLEDSAMYFCASGGKGGRGWSFAEAFFGQGTRLTVV.